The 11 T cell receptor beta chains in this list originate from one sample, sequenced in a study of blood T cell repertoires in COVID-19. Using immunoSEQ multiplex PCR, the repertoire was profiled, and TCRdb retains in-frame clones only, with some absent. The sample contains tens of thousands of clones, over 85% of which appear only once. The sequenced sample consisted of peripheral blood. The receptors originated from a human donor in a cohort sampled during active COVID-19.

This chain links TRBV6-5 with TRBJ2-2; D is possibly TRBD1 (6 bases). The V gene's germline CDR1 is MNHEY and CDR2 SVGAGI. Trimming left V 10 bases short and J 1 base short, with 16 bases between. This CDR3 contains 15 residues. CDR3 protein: CATFGQTKNTGELFF. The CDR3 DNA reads TGTGCCACCTTCGGACAGACAAAGAACACCGGGGAGCTGTTTTTT.

The CDR3 here is CASSASGTQYF. CDR3 DNA: TGTGCCAGCAGCGCTAGCGGCACGCAGTATTTT. The J gene is TRBJ2-3, the V gene TRBV9; TRBD2 agrees at 7 bases. The CDR3 contains 11 residues. CDR1 and CDR2 (germline): SGDLS, YYNGEE. After removal of 3 bases from V and 9 bases from J, the junction contained 1 base not matched to a gene.

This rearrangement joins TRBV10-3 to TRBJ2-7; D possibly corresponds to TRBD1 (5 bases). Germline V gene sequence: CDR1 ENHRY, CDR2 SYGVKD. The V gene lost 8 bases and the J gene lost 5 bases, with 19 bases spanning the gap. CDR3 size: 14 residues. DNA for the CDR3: TGTGCCATCTCACAGGACCCTTTCGCCCACGAGCAGTACTTC. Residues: CAISQDPFAHEQYF.

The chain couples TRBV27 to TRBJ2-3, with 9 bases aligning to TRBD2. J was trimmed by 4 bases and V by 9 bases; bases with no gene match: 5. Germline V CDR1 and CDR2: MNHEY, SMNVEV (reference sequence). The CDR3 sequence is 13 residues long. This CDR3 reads CASGASGADTQYF. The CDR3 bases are TGTGCCAGTGGGGCTAGCGGGGCAGATACGCAGTATTTT.

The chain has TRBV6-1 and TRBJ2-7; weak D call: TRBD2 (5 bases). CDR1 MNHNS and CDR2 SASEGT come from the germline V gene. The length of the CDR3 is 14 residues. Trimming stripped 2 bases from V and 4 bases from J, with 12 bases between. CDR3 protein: CASSEYLEGYEQYF. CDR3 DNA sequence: TGTGCCAGCAGTGAATATCTTGAGGGTTACGAGCAGTACTTC.

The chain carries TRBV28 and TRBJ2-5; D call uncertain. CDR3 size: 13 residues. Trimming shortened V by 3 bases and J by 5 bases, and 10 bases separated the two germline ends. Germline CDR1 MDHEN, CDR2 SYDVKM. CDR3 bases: TGTGCCAGCAGTTTGGTATTAGAGGAGACCCAGTACTTC. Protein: CASSLVLEETQYF.

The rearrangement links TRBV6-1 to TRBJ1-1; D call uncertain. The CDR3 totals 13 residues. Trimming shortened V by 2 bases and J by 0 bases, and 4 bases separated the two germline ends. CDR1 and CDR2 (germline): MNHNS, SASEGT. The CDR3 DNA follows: TGTGCCAGCAGTGAACAGTTGAACACTGAAGCTTTCTTT. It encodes CASSEQLNTEAFF.

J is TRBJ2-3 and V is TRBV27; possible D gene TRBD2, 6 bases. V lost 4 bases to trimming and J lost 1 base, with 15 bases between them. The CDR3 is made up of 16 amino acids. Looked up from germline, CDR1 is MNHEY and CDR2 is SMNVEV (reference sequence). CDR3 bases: TGTGCCAGCAGTTATGGTCTACCGGGGGGCACAGATACGCAGTATTTT. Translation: CASSYGLPGGTDTQYF.

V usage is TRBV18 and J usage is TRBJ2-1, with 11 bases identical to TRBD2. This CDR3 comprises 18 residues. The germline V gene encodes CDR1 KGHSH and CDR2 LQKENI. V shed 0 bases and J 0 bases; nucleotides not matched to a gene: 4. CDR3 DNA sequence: TGTGCCAGCTCACCACCCGGGACTAGCGGATTCTCCTACAATGAGCAGTTCTTC. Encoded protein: CASSPPGTSGFSYNEQFF.

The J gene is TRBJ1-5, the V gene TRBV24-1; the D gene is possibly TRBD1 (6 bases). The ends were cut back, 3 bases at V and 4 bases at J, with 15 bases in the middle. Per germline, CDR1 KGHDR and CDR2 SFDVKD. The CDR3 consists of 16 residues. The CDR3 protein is CATSDTRGLSNQPQHF. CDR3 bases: TGTGCCACCAGTGATACCAGGGGCCTGAGTAATCAGCCCCAGCATTTT.

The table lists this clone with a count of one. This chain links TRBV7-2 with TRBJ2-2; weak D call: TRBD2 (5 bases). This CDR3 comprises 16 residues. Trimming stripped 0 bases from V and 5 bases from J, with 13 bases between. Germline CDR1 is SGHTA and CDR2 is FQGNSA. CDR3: CASSLAGPRGTGELFF. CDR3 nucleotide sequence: TGTGCCAGCAGCTTAGCCGGGCCCCGAGGGACCGGGGAGCTGTTTTTT.